One and the same sample provided the 4 T cell receptor beta chains below, sequenced in a study of blood T cell repertoires in COVID-19. Sequenced by immunoSEQ multiplex PCR; TCRdb stores in-frame clones only, minus some. The profile shows about 260,000 clones, 88% of them singletons. Sample: peripheral blood. All receptors derive from a human donor in a cohort sampled during active COVID-19.

In this sample, this clone turned up once. The V and J genes are TRBV12-3 or TRBV12-4 and TRBJ2-7; a possible D gene is TRBD2 (5 bases). There are 12 residues in the CDR3. V dropped 3 bases and J dropped 7 bases, with 10 bases sitting between them. CDR3 sequence (DNA): TGTGCCAGCAGTTTGAACCGCGGGGAGCAGTACTTC. Encoded protein: CASSLNRGEQYF.

CDR3 sequence (DNA): TGTGCCACCAGTGATGACAGCTCGGCAGGCTACACCTTC. It is translated as CATSDDSSAGYTF. This chain joins TRBV24-1 and TRBJ1-2; D possibly corresponds to TRBD1 (5 bases). V was pared by 3 bases and J by 8 bases, with 12 bases between. CDR1 and CDR2 from the germline V gene are KGHDR and SFDVKD. CDR3 length: 13 amino acids.

The chain is built from TRBV7-6 and TRBJ1-1; 8 bases align to TRBD1. V lost 5 bases, J lost 5 bases, and 7 bases stayed unmatched. CDR3 size: 14 residues. Germline-derived CDR1 and CDR2 are SGHVS and FNYEAQ. CDR3 nucleotides: TGTGCCAGCAGCCCTGCTCAGGGGGCGACTGAAGCTTTCTTT. Translating gives CASSPAQGATEAFF.

The gene calls are TRBV4-3 and TRBJ2-7, with D unresolved. Germline V gives CDR1 LGHNA, CDR2 YSLEER. V was pared by 0 bases and J by 2 bases, with 11 bases between. The CDR3 sequence is 15 residues long. CDR3 bases: TGCGCCAGCAGCCAAGATATGGTAGCAACCTACGAGCAGTACTTC. As protein: CASSQDMVATYEQYF.